This entry features one TCR delta chain sequence. V shed 1 base and J 0 bases; nucleotides not matched to a gene: 7. Per germline, CDR1 GEAIGNYY and CDR2 EKD. The CDR3 spans 19 residues. This record belongs to a study of gamma-delta chains in newborns, infants, children. As for the study in general: Innate gammadelta T cells reportedly expand polyclonally right after birth, driven by microbial exposure, per the title.

TCRdb reran clone calling via CATT on the reads. Of about 8,500 delta-chain clones in the sample, roughly 3.5% were seen once. This rearrangement joins TRDV2 to TRDJ3; 8 bases map to TRDD3. The TCR comes from a child who was a newborn, infant or young child, either healthy, febrile or measles-vaccinated (not recorded which). The specimen sequenced was blood. DNA of the CDR3: TGTGCCTGTGACACAGTACTGGGGGCCCGCTCCTGGGACACCCGACAGATGTTTTTC. This gives the protein CACDTVLGARSWDTRQMFF.